This T cell receptor (beta chain) was captured in a study of T cell changes during pregnancy in multiple sclerosis. This table comes from immunoSEQ multiplex PCR, and its TCRdb copy is limited to in-frame clones, with some not included. This sample has roughly 36,000 clones, with around 90% found just once. CDR1 and CDR2 from the germline V gene are SEHNR and FQNEAQ (reference sequence). CDR3 length: 14 amino acids. The V gene lost 1 base and the J gene lost 5 bases, with 11 bases spanning the gap. The TCR was taken from a female donor in good health, enrolled as a control in a pregnancy study. The genes are TRBV7-9 and TRBJ2-5; perhaps TRBD2 as D (5 bases). The material sequenced was peripheral blood, taken in the second trimester of pregnancy. Here the CDR3 reads CASSLGFGSETQYF. For the CDR3, the DNA is TGTGCCAGCAGCTTAGGTTTTGGGAGTGAGACCCAGTACTTC.